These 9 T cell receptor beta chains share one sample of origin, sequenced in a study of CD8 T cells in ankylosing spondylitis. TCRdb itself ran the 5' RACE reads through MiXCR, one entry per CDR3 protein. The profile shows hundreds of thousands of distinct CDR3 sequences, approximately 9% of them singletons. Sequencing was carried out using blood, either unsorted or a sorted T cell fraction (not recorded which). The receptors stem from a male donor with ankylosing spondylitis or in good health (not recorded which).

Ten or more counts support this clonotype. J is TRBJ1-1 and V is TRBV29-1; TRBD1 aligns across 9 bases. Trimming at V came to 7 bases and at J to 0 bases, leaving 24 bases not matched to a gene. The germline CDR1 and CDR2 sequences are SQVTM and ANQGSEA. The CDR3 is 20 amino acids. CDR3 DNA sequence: TGCAGCGCCCTATTCCGGGACAGGGTGGGTTTTTCGAGCATGAACACTGAAGCTTTCTTT. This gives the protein CSALFRDRVGFSSMNTEAFF.

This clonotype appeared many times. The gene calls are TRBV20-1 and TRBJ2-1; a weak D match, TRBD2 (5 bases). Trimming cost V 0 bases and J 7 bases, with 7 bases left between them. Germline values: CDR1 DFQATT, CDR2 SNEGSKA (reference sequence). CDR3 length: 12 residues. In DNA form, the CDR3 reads TGCAGTGCTAGAGAAGCGGAAAATGAGCAGTTCTTC. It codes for CSAREAENEQFF.

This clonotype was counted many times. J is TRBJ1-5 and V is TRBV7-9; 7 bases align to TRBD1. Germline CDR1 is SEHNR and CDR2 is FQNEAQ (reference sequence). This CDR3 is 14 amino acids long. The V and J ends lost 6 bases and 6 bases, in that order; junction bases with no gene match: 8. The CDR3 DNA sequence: TGTGCCAGCAGTTCTCCGGGACAGTCTCAGCCCCAGCATTTT. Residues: CASSSPGQSQPQHF.

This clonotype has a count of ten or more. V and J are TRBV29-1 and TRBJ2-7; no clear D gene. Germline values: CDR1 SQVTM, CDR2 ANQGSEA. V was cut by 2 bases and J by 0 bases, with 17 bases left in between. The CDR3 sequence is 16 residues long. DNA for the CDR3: TGCAGCGTTGAAAGATCCGCAATGGGAAGCTCCTACGAGCAGTACTTC. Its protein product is CSVERSAMGSSYEQYF.

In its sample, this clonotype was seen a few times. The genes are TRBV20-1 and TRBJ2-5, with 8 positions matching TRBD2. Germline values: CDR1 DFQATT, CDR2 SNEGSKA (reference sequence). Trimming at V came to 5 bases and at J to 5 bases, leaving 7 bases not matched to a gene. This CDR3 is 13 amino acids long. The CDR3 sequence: CSAGTRVGETQYF. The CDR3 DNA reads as TGCAGTGCTGGGACTAGGGTGGGCGAGACCCAGTACTTC.

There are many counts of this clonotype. The CDR3 coding sequence is TGCAGTGCTTCGACTTCCAGCTACAATGAGCAGTTCTTC. The encoded protein is CSASTSSYNEQFF. This chain connects TRBV20-1 to TRBJ2-1; D ambiguous. V lost 5 bases, J lost 3 bases, and 11 bases lay in between. There are 13 residues in the CDR3. Germline V gene lookup returns CDR1 DFQATT and CDR2 SNEGSKA (reference sequence).

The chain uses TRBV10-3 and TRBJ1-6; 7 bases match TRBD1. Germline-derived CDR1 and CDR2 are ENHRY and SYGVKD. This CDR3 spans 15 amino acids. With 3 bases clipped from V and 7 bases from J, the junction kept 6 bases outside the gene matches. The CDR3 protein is CAISDSGTVNSPLHF. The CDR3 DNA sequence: TGTGCCATCAGTGATTCCGGGACAGTGAATTCACCCCTCCACTTT.

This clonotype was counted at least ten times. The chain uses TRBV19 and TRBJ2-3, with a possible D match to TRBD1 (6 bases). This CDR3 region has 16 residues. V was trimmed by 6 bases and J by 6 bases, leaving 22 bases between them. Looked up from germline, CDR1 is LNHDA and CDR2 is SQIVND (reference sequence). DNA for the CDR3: TGTGCCAGTAGCGCCCTCCGGACAGCCTCCAAGGATACGCAGTATTTT. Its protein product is CASSALRTASKDTQYF.

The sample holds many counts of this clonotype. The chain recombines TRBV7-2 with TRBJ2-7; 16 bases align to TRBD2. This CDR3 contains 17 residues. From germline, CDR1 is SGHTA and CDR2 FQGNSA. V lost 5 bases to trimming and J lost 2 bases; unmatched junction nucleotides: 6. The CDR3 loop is CASSLGTSGRGPYEQYF. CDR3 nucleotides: TGTGCCAGCAGCCTGGGGACTAGCGGGAGGGGACCCTACGAGCAGTACTTC.